This T cell receptor beta chain was obtained from a study of blood T cell repertoires in COVID-19. Across the whole study: COVID-19 samples from acute and convalescent phases originated in the United States, Italy and Spain. Nucleic acid was either cDNA or gDNA, and it came from T cells, B-cell-depleted T cells, or PBMCs.

Authors' processing steps: Cell counts per sample came from amplifying reference gene primers. The assay was immunoSEQ multiplex PCR, and TCRdb's table has in-frame clones only and misses some. Clone size and the V and J calls come from that table; the DNA yielded D and trimming. This sample has 150,000 to 200,000 clones; roughly four fifths occur once, and the top ten carry approximately 11%. The germline CDR1 and CDR2 sequences are SQVTM and ANQGSEA. With 7 bases clipped from V and 9 bases from J, the junction kept 8 bases outside the gene matches. The CDR3 length is 13 residues. This chain uses TRBV29-1 with TRBJ2-1; 11 nucleotides align to TRBD2. The clonotype originates from a man aged 55 to 69 with active or convalescent COVID-19. Material for sequencing was peripheral blood. CDR3 protein: CSGTSGSMGEQFF. Here the CDR3 DNA reads TGCAGCGGCACTAGCGGGAGTATGGGTGAGCAGTTCTTC.